The clone carrying this T cell receptor beta chain was detected ten times or more. The target antigen is unknown. The sample belongs to a study of CD8 T cells in ankylosing spondylitis. Study conclusions and caveats: Significant enrichment of disease-linked clones was reported in matched ankylosing spondylitis synovial fluid. Clones linked to the disease showed a CD8+ phenotype. They occurred at relatively low frequencies in peripheral blood. The study identified a TCR beta motif of several highly homologous variants that appeared characteristic of ankylosing spondylitis blood.

Germline V CDR1 and CDR2: SGHRS, YFSETQ. This CDR3 comprises 16 residues. Deletions cut 5 bases from V and 3 bases from J, with 18 bases between. It was by quantitative 5'-RACE with molecular barcodes that TCR beta libraries were made. TCRdb reprocessed the 5' RACE reads via MiXCR and lists one record per CDR3 protein. This table holds around 120,000 distinct CDR3 sequences, roughly an eighth found once. The rearrangement uses TRBV5-1 and TRBJ2-1; D is perhaps TRBD1 (5 bases). Source material: blood, either unsorted or a sorted T cell fraction (not recorded which). This TCR came from a female donor with ankylosing spondylitis or in good health (not recorded which). CDR3 loop: CASRRTSSSLYNEQFF. In DNA, the CDR3 is TGCGCCAGCAGACGGACATCCTCATCCCTCTACAATGAGCAGTTCTTC.